This entry is about one TCR beta chain. This entry is derived from a study of blood T cell repertoires in COVID-19. Sequenced by immunoSEQ multiplex PCR; TCRdb stores in-frame clones only, minus some. The table records some 330,000 clones, 87% of them present only once. The germline CDR1 and CDR2 sequences are LNHDA and SQIVND (reference sequence). The germline V and J ends were trimmed by 10 bases and 0 bases, with 5 bases remaining between them. The CDR3 is 11 residues long. V and J are TRBV19 and TRBJ2-3; D gene unclear. The sequence came from a man aged 40-49 years in a cohort exposed to, infected with or recovered from COVID-19 (not recorded which). The sample consisted of PBMCs or T cells enriched from blood (not recorded which). For the CDR3, the DNA is TGTGCCACCGGGAGCACAGATACGCAGTATTTT. The encoded protein is CATGSTDTQYF.